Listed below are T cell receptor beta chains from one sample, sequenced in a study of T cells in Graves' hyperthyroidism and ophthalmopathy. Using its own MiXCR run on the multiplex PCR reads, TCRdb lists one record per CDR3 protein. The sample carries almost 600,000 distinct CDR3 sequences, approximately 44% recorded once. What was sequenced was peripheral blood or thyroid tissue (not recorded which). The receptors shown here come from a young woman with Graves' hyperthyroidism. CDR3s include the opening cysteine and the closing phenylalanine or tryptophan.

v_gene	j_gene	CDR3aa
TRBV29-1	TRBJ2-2	CSIRRTSLGAGELFF
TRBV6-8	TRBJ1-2	CASSSPRQGWADGYTF
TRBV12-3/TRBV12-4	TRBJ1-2	CASSPGTAQYGYTF
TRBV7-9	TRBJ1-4	CASSPRPGTRNEKLFF
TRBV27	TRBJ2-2	CASKLSAGVGTGELFF
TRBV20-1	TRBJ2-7	CSASLAGASGNYEQYF
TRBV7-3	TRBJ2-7	CASSQGEEQYF
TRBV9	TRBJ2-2	CASSVGRETGELFF
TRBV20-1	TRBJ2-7	CSATPGYEQYF
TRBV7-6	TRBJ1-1	CASSPGPGSTEAFF
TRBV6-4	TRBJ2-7	CASLSGRGSYEQYF
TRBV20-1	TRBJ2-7	CSVGGYEQYF
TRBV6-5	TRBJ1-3	CASSYALANTIYF
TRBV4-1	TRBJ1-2	CASSQAEGGYGYTF
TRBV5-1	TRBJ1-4	CASSWGTGGNEKLFF
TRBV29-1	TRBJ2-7	CSATGLAGPSYEQYF
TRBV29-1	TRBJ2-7	CSVIGTRSSYEQYF
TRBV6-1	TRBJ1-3	CAAGRDGNTIYF
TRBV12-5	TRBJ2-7	CASGLVGIIWEQYF
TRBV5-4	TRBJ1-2	CASLAGTGNSGYTF
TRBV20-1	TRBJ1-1	CSARITGPRAAEAFF
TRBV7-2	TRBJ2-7	CVSSLASYEQYF
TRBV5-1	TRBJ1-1	CASSLDGQGGTEAFF
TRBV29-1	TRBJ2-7	CSANRGPGEQYF
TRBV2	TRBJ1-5	CASSDGGGNQPQHF
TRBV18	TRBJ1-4	CASSPRLNNEKLFF
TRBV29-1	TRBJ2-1	CSAGQTSYNEQFF
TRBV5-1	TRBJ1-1	CASREGTWMGGNTEAFF
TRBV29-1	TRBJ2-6	CSVERTSAGANVLTF
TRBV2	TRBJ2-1	CASSESFAGNNEQFF
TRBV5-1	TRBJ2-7	CASSPPPGEQYF
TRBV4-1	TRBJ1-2	CASSFGGVEDGYTF
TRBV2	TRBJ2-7	CASVGLAGRGEQYF
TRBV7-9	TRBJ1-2	CASSDGTFSNYGYTF
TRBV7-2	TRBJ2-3	CASSRLAGVVTDTQYF
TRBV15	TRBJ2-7	CATSKRAGNFAPQYF
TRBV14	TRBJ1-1	CASKKGIGNTEAFF
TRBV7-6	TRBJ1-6	CASRPGGTPSF
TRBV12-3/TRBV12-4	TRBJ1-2	CASRRSGSNYGYTF
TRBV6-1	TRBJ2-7	CASSYPTGQQYF
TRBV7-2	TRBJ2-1	CASSSLWTSGLNEQFF
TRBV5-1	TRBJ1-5	CASSLAGAGKKHF
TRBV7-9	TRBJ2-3	CASSSVGGRTDTQYF
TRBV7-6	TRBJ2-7	CASGPPAEQYF
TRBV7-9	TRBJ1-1	CASSFRDRRATEAFF
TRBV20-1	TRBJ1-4	CSARPGATNEKLFF
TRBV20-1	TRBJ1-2	CSARGQGNYGYTF
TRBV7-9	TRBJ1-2	CASSQDPYGYTF
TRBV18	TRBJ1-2	CASSAGTGVAGYTF
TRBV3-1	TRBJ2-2	CASSPSLTDTGELFF
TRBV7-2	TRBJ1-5	CASRDRGTDQPQHF
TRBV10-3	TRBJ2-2	CAISSPNTGELFF